This is a list of T cell receptor beta chains from one sample in a study of human T cells and chemical hapten exposure. MiXCR, applied by TCRdb to the RACE reads, yields one record per CDR3 protein. The profile shows nearly 55,000 distinct CDR3 sequences, 8.5% to 10% of them singletons. The sequencing here drew on whole blood, taken in connection with sensitization to the hapten diphenylcyclopropenone (DPC). The receptor source for this set is a woman aged 50 to 60 with alopecia areata. Some clones in this sample may be carry-over from other donors' samples. The CDR3 runs from the conserved cysteine through the conserved F or W. D genes are given only for firm matches. Size tells how often a clone was seen (once, few, many) or the class of an expanded clone, and some rows leave it out.

D: NA; J: TRBJ2-5; size: few; V: TRBV24-1; DNA: TGTGCCACCAGTTACGCGGAGACCCAGTACTTC; CDR3: CATSYAETQYF
D: NA; J: TRBJ2-4; size: NA; V: TRBV11-2; DNA: TGTGCCAGCAGGCCCCCCCAGGGTCTCATTCAGTACTTC; CDR3: CASRPPQGLIQYF
D: NA; J: TRBJ2-3; size: few; V: TRBV10-2; DNA: TGCGCCAGCAGTGTGGCGGGCATAGCAGATACGCAGTATTTT; CDR3: CASSVAGIADTQYF
D: TRBD2; J: TRBJ2-5; size: NA; V: TRBV10-2; DNA: TGCGCCAGCACGTCCGAGCGGGGGGGGTACCAAGAGACCCAGTACTTC; CDR3: CASTSERGGYQETQYF
D: NA; J: TRBJ1-6; size: many; V: TRBV20-1; DNA: TGCAGTGCTAGTATTAATTCACCCCTCCACTTT; CDR3: CSASINSPLHF
D: NA; J: TRBJ1-1; size: NA; V: TRBV18; DNA: TGTGCCAGCTCACCACCGGTAACCCGGAACACTGAAGCTTTCTTT; CDR3: CASSPPVTRNTEAFF
D: TRBD1; J: TRBJ2-5; size: few; V: TRBV5-1; DNA: TGCGCCAGCAGCTTCCGACAGGGGACGTACCAAGAGACCCAGTACTTC; CDR3: CASSFRQGTYQETQYF
D: NA; J: TRBJ1-1; size: many; V: TRBV15; DNA: TGTGCCACCAGCAGGAGGGGACAAATCCAGGCTGAAGCTTTCTTT; CDR3: CATSRRGQIQAEAFF
D: NA; J: TRBJ1-6; size: NA; V: TRBV5-1; DNA: TGCGCCAGCAGCTTGTCCCTTTTGACTGGCTCACCCCTCCACTTT; CDR3: CASSLSLLTGSPLHF
D: NA; J: TRBJ1-5; size: NA; V: TRBV27; DNA: TGTGCCAGCAGTTTGGGCATTTCCCAGCCCCAGCATTTT; CDR3: CASSLGISQPQHF